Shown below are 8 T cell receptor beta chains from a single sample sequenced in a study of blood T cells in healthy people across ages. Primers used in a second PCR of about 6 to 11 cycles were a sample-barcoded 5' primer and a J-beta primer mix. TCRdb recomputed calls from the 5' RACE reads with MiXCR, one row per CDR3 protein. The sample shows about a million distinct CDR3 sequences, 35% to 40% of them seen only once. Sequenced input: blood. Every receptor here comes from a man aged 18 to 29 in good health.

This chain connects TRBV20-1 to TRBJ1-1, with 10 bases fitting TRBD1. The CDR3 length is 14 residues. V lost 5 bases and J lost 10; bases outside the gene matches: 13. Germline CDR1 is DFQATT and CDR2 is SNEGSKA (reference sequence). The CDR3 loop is CSAPRTGGGLGAFF. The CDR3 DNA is TGCAGTGCTCCGAGGACAGGGGGGGGCCTCGGAGCTTTCTTT.

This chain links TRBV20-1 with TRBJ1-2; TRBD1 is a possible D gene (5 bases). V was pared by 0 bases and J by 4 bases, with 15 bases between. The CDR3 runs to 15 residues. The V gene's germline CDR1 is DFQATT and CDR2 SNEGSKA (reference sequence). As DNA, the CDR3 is TGCAGTGCTAGAGATCGGGGGTGGGAGGCCTATGGCTACACCTTC. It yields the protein CSARDRGWEAYGYTF.

CDR3 DNA sequence: TGCGCCAGCAGCGTGGTGGGCTCACGCGAGCAGTACTTC. It codes for CASSVVGSREQYF. The rearrangement uses TRBV5-1 and TRBJ2-7; D not resolved. CDR3 length: 13 amino acids. The ends were cut back, 4 bases at V and 6 bases at J, with 14 bases in the middle. Germline V gene data show CDR1 as SGHRS and CDR2 as YFSETQ.

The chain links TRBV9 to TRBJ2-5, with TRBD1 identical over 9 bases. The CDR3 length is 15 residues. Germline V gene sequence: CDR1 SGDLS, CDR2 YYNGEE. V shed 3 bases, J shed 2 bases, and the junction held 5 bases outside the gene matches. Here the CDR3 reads CASSGDRASQETQYF. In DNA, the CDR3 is TGTGCCAGCAGCGGGGACAGGGCATCTCAAGAGACCCAGTACTTC.

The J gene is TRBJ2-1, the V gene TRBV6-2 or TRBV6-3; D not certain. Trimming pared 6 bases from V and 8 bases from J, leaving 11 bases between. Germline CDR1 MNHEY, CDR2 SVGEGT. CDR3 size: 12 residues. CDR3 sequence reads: CASRSENHEQFF. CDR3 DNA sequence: TGTGCCAGCAGGTCGGAGAACCATGAGCAGTTCTTC.

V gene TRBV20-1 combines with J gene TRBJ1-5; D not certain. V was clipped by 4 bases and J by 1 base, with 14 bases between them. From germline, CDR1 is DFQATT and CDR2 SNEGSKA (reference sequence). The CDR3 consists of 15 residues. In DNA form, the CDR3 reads TGCAGTGCTATGCCCCTTGAGTTAAGCAATCAGCCCCAGCATTTT. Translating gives CSAMPLELSNQPQHF.

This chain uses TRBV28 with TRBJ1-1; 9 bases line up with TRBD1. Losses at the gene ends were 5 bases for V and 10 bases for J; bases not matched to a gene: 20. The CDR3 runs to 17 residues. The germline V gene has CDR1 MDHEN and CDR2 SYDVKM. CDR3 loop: CASSLLPGQGDPLGAFF. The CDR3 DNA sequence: TGTGCCAGCAGTCTTTTACCGGGACAGGGAGACCCTCTTGGAGCTTTCTTT.

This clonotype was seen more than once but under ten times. CDR3 protein: CSARAAGFYEQYF. For the CDR3, the DNA is TGCAGTGCTAGAGCGGCAGGGTTCTACGAGCAGTACTTC. V and J are TRBV20-1 and TRBJ2-7, with TRBD1 as a possible D gene (5 bases). The length of the CDR3 is 13 residues. In germline, CDR1 is DFQATT, CDR2 SNEGSKA (reference sequence). V lost 1 base and J 3 bases, leaving 10 bases between the germline ends.